Listed below are T cell receptor beta chains from one sample, sequenced in a study of blood T cell repertoires in COVID-19. Using immunoSEQ multiplex PCR, the repertoire was profiled, and TCRdb retains in-frame clones only, with some absent. Of fewer than 60,000 clones in the sample, approximately 84% were seen once. Sequenced input: peripheral blood. These TCRs come from a man in his sixties with acute or convalescent COVID-19. CDR3s include the opening cysteine and the closing phenylalanine or tryptophan. Each record gives: D gene, clone size, V gene, J gene, CDR3 protein, CDR3 DNA. The D gene is left open where the match is weak. For some rows the clone size is stated as once, few or many, or as a class when expanded; others skip it.

d_gene: NA; abundance: medium-sized; v_gene: TRBV6-5; j_gene: TRBJ1-2; CDR3aa: CASSYSQGYGDGYTF; CDR3nt: TGTGCCAGCAGTTACTCGCAGGGGTATGGGGATGGCTACACCTTC
d_gene: NA; abundance: NA; v_gene: TRBV6-5; j_gene: TRBJ1-2; CDR3aa: CASSYLRPGDYGYTF; CDR3nt: TGTGCCAGCAGTTACCTTCGTCCAGGGGACTATGGCTACACCTTC
d_gene: NA; abundance: NA; v_gene: TRBV4-1; j_gene: TRBJ2-2; CDR3aa: CASARANTGELFF; CDR3nt: TGCGCCAGCGCTCGGGCGAACACCGGGGAGCTGTTTTTT
d_gene: NA; abundance: once; v_gene: TRBV6-5; j_gene: TRBJ1-6; CDR3aa: CASSYAGANSPLHF; CDR3nt: TGTGCCAGCAGTTACGCAGGGGCCAATTCACCCCTCCACTTT
d_gene: NA; abundance: NA; v_gene: TRBV12-5; j_gene: TRBJ2-7; CDR3aa: CASGNSYEQYF; CDR3nt: TGTGCTAGTGGTAACAGCTACGAGCAGTACTTC
d_gene: TRBD1; abundance: NA; v_gene: TRBV4-1; j_gene: TRBJ1-6; CDR3aa: CASSHGTGDYNSPLHF; CDR3nt: TGCGCCAGCAGCCACGGGACAGGGGATTATAATTCACCCCTCCACTTT
d_gene: TRBD1; abundance: NA; v_gene: TRBV7-9; j_gene: TRBJ1-3; CDR3aa: CASSPTGAGNTIYF; CDR3nt: TGTGCCAGCAGCCCTACAGGGGCTGGAAACACCATATATTTT
d_gene: NA; abundance: NA; v_gene: TRBV7-2; j_gene: TRBJ2-3; CDR3aa: CASSSSSDRILSTDTQYF; CDR3nt: TGTGCCAGCAGCTCAAGTTCCGACAGGATACTGTCAACAGATACGCAGTATTTT
d_gene: TRBD1; abundance: NA; v_gene: TRBV5-8; j_gene: TRBJ2-7; CDR3aa: CASSPGQGTVYEQYF; CDR3nt: TGTGCCAGCAGCCCAGGACAGGGGACTGTCTACGAGCAGTACTTC
d_gene: NA; abundance: NA; v_gene: TRBV2; j_gene: TRBJ1-5; CDR3aa: CASSDDSFNQPQHF; CDR3nt: TGTGCCAGCAGTGACGACAGTTTCAATCAGCCCCAGCATTTT
d_gene: NA; abundance: NA; v_gene: TRBV5-1; j_gene: TRBJ2-1; CDR3aa: CARSLGGGAYNEQFF; CDR3nt: TGCGCCCGCAGCTTGGGGGGGGGCGCCTACAATGAGCAGTTCTTC
d_gene: NA; abundance: NA; v_gene: TRBV2; j_gene: TRBJ1-1; CDR3aa: CASSGAGDTEAFF; CDR3nt: TGTGCCAGCAGTGGAGCAGGGGACACTGAAGCTTTCTTT
d_gene: NA; abundance: NA; v_gene: TRBV6-6; j_gene: TRBJ2-7; CDR3aa: CASSYPQSGYYEQYF; CDR3nt: TGTGCCAGCAGTTATCCCCAATCCGGGTACTACGAGCAGTACTTC
d_gene: NA; abundance: NA; v_gene: TRBV6-6; j_gene: TRBJ2-7; CDR3aa: CASGGQRVEQYF; CDR3nt: TGTGCCAGCGGGGGACAGCGGGTCGAGCAGTACTTC
d_gene: NA; abundance: NA; v_gene: TRBV4-1; j_gene: TRBJ1-6; CDR3aa: CASSRTASNSPLHF; CDR3nt: TGCGCCAGCAGCCGCACCGCGTCGAATTCACCCCTCCACTTT
d_gene: NA; abundance: NA; v_gene: TRBV29-1; j_gene: TRBJ1-1; CDR3aa: CSVGPGGAAEAFF; CDR3nt: TGCAGCGTTGGCCCAGGAGGCGCCGCTGAAGCTTTCTTT
d_gene: NA; abundance: NA; v_gene: TRBV6-5; j_gene: TRBJ2-5; CDR3aa: CASSYLGQSGETQYF; CDR3nt: TGTGCCAGCAGTTACCTCGGACAGTCCGGGGAGACCCAGTACTTC
d_gene: NA; abundance: NA; v_gene: TRBV6-5; j_gene: TRBJ1-2; CDR3aa: CASSSDRQAYGYTF; CDR3nt: TGTGCCAGCAGTTCCGACAGGCAAGCCTATGGCTACACCTTC
d_gene: TRBD1; abundance: NA; v_gene: TRBV10-2; j_gene: TRBJ1-1; CDR3aa: CASSAGGVGGAAEAFF; CDR3nt: TGCGCCAGCAGTGCGGGGGGGGTAGGGGGCGCGGCTGAAGCTTTCTTT
d_gene: TRBD1; abundance: NA; v_gene: TRBV7-2; j_gene: TRBJ2-1; CDR3aa: CASSLRFQDRAGEQFF; CDR3nt: TGTGCCAGCAGCCTAAGATTTCAGGACAGGGCAGGTGAGCAGTTCTTC
d_gene: NA; abundance: few; v_gene: TRBV7-2; j_gene: TRBJ1-1; CDR3aa: CASRPGGRNTEAFF; CDR3nt: TGTGCCAGCAGGCCGGGGGGGAGAAACACTGAAGCTTTCTTT
d_gene: NA; abundance: NA; v_gene: TRBV19; j_gene: TRBJ2-3; CDR3aa: CASSIDQGGQTSTDTQYF; CDR3nt: TGTGCCAGTAGTATAGATCAGGGCGGACAAACTAGCACAGATACGCAGTATTTT
d_gene: TRBD1; abundance: NA; v_gene: TRBV7-9; j_gene: TRBJ1-3; CDR3aa: CASSFGDRRNTIYF; CDR3nt: TGTGCCAGCAGCTTTGGGGACAGGAGAAACACCATATATTTT
d_gene: NA; abundance: NA; v_gene: TRBV19; j_gene: TRBJ1-4; CDR3aa: CASSWPGATNEKLFF; CDR3nt: TGTGCCAGTAGTTGGCCGGGGGCAACTAATGAAAAACTGTTTTTT
d_gene: TRBD1; abundance: NA; v_gene: TRBV3-1/TRBV3-2; j_gene: TRBJ2-3; CDR3aa: CASSQLPPGQGADTQYF; CDR3nt: TGTGCCAGCAGCCAATTACCCCCGGGACAGGGTGCAGATACGCAGTATTTT
d_gene: TRBD1; abundance: NA; v_gene: TRBV5-4; j_gene: TRBJ2-7; CDR3aa: CASSRTGTYEQYF; CDR3nt: TGTGCCAGCAGCCGGACAGGGACCTACGAGCAGTACTTC
d_gene: TRBD1; abundance: NA; v_gene: TRBV27; j_gene: TRBJ1-2; CDR3aa: CASSLYGAGGYNGNGYTF; CDR3nt: TGTGCCAGCAGTTTATACGGGGCAGGGGGCTATAACGGTAATGGCTACACCTTC
d_gene: TRBD1; abundance: NA; v_gene: TRBV2; j_gene: TRBJ2-2; CDR3aa: CASSPGTGTGELFF; CDR3nt: TGTGCCAGCAGTCCCGGGACAGGGACCGGGGAGCTGTTTTTT
d_gene: NA; abundance: NA; v_gene: TRBV10-3; j_gene: TRBJ2-7; CDR3aa: CAISVTGSYEQYF; CDR3nt: TGTGCCATCAGTGTAACAGGTTCGTACGAGCAGTACTTC
d_gene: NA; abundance: NA; v_gene: TRBV7-2; j_gene: TRBJ2-1; CDR3aa: CASSPSADEQFF; CDR3nt: TGTGCCAGCAGCCCATCCGCGGATGAGCAGTTCTTC
d_gene: NA; abundance: NA; v_gene: TRBV2; j_gene: TRBJ1-5; CDR3aa: CASSPGTNQPQHF; CDR3nt: TGTGCCAGCAGCCCTGGGACTAATCAGCCCCAGCATTTT
d_gene: NA; abundance: NA; v_gene: TRBV29-1; j_gene: TRBJ1-1; CDR3aa: CSVEDWAPVNTEAFF; CDR3nt: TGCAGCGTTGAAGATTGGGCCCCGGTGAACACTGAAGCTTTCTTT
d_gene: TRBD1; abundance: NA; v_gene: TRBV19; j_gene: TRBJ1-6; CDR3aa: CASRQDREPQAPLHF; CDR3nt: TGTGCCAGTAGACAGGACAGGGAGCCGCAGGCACCCCTCCACTTT
d_gene: TRBD2; abundance: NA; v_gene: TRBV4-3; j_gene: TRBJ2-3; CDR3aa: CASSQDRVAGIRDTQYF; CDR3nt: TGCGCCAGCAGCCAAGATCGGGTAGCGGGGATTCGAGATACGCAGTATTTT
d_gene: NA; abundance: NA; v_gene: TRBV7-9; j_gene: TRBJ2-3; CDR3aa: CASSLVGRDTQYF; CDR3nt: TGTGCCAGCAGCTTAGTGGGCCGAGATACGCAGTATTTT
d_gene: NA; abundance: NA; v_gene: TRBV12-3/TRBV12-4; j_gene: TRBJ1-3; CDR3aa: CAGGQSGNTIYF; CDR3nt: TGTGCGGGCGGGCAGTCTGGAAACACCATATATTTT
d_gene: NA; abundance: NA; v_gene: TRBV21-1; j_gene: TRBJ1-1; CDR3aa: CASSKQLRRFMNTEAFF; CDR3nt: TGTGCCAGCAGCAAACAGTTGAGGCGATTCATGAACACTGAAGCTTTCTTT
d_gene: TRBD1; abundance: NA; v_gene: TRBV19; j_gene: TRBJ1-1; CDR3aa: CASSIGTGGRTEAFF; CDR3nt: TGTGCCAGTAGTATTGGGACAGGGGGCCGGACTGAAGCTTTCTTT
d_gene: TRBD1; abundance: NA; v_gene: TRBV6-2/TRBV6-3; j_gene: TRBJ1-6; CDR3aa: CASSSDSTGSSYNSPLHF; CDR3nt: TGTGCCAGCAGTTCCGACTCGACAGGGAGCTCCTATAATTCACCCCTCCACTTT
d_gene: TRBD2; abundance: NA; v_gene: TRBV7-8; j_gene: TRBJ2-7; CDR3aa: CASSLANRLAGGSPYEQYF; CDR3nt: TGTGCCAGCAGCTTAGCGAATAGGCTAGCGGGGGGTAGTCCCTACGAGCAGTACTTC
d_gene: NA; abundance: once; v_gene: TRBV2; j_gene: TRBJ1-1; CDR3aa: CASNGVVMNTEAFF; CDR3nt: TGTGCCAGCAACGGTGTAGTCATGAACACTGAAGCTTTCTTT
d_gene: TRBD1; abundance: NA; v_gene: TRBV3-1/TRBV3-2; j_gene: TRBJ1-2; CDR3aa: CASSQEVFHRTGDGYTF; CDR3nt: TGTGCCAGCAGCCAAGAAGTTTTTCACCGTACAGGGGATGGCTACACCTTC